Shown below are 14 T cell receptor beta chains from a single sample sequenced in a study of cytomegalovirus exposure and HLA in healthy donors. Use of 60 Vbeta and 13 Jbeta primers characterized the PCR. Profiled with immunoSEQ multiplex PCR; TCRdb holds only in-frame clones, not every one. The data contain 110,000 to 150,000 clones, 73% of them singletons. The sample comprised PBMCs. Receptors originate from a human donor in good health.

This rearrangement joins TRBV9 to TRBJ1-1, with TRBD1 as a possible D gene (5 bases). V was cut by 4 bases and J by 4 bases, with 17 bases left in between. The CDR3 covers 15 residues. CDR1 is SGDLS, CDR2 YYNGEE, per germline. The CDR3 is CASSPYRHGGTEAFF. DNA of the CDR3: TGTGCCAGCAGCCCTTACAGGCACGGCGGCACTGAAGCTTTCTTT. The full variable domain, with the rest looked up from reference TRBV9 and TRBJ1-1, is DSGVTQTPKHLITATGQRVTLRCSPRSGDLSVYWYQQSLDQGLQFLIQYYNGEERAKGNILERFSAQQFPDLHSELNLSSLELGDSALYFCASSPYRHGGTEAFFGQGTRLTVV.

The gene calls are TRBV27 and TRBJ1-2; D is unclear. Germline V gene lookup returns CDR1 MNHEY and CDR2 SMNVEV (reference sequence). The CDR3 extends over 12 amino acids. V was clipped by 5 bases and J by 0 bases, with 4 bases between them. The CDR3 here is CASSAANYGYTF. DNA for the CDR3: TGTGCCAGCAGTGCAGCTAACTATGGCTACACCTTC.

This clone was detected only a few times. The rearrangement joins TRBV9 to TRBJ2-5; the D gene is possibly TRBD2 (6 bases). This CDR3 is 15 amino acids long. CDR1 is SGDLS and CDR2 is YYNGEE in the germline V gene. Trimming left V 4 bases short and J 1 base short, with 14 bases between. CDR3 bases: TGTGCCAGCAGCCCCGGGGTAGCGGCCCAAGAGACCCAGTACTTC. Protein sequence: CASSPGVAAQETQYF.

This clone was counted a few times. This chain joins TRBV7-9 and TRBJ2-1; TRBD1 might be the D (6 bases). Germline V gives CDR1 SEHNR, CDR2 FQNEAQ (reference sequence). This CDR3 spans 14 amino acids. Trimming left V 4 bases short and J 6 bases short, with 13 bases between. The CDR3 here is CASSYGGQINEQFF. The CDR3 DNA follows: TGTGCCAGCAGCTATGGTGGACAGATCAATGAGCAGTTCTTC.

This clone has a handful of counts. The V gene is TRBV6-1, the J gene TRBJ1-5; 10 bases are shared with TRBD1. Unmatched junction bases numbered 6, after V lost 6 bases and J lost 4 bases. The germline CDR1 and CDR2 sequences are MNHNS and SASEGT. The CDR3 runs 15 residues. CDR3: CASSGQGGINQPQHF. The CDR3 nucleotides are TGTGCCAGCAGCGGACAGGGGGGGATTAATCAGCCCCAGCATTTT.

The gene calls are TRBV19 and TRBJ2-7, with D possibly matching TRBD2 (5 bases). The V gene lost 10 bases and the J gene lost 3 bases, with 19 bases spanning the gap. The CDR3 is 14 amino acids. Germline V gene lookup returns CDR1 LNHDA and CDR2 SQIVND (reference sequence). The CDR3 nucleotides read TGTGCCACTCTGAGGGCCGCGCGCTACTACGAGCAGTACTTC. Protein sequence: CATLRAARYYEQYF.

The rearrangement joins TRBV27 to TRBJ1-1, with D maybe TRBD1 (5 bases). Germline CDR1 reads MNHEY; CDR2 reads SMNVEV (reference sequence). This CDR3 comprises 16 residues. V shed 10 bases and J shed 11 bases, with 32 bases lying between them. In nucleotides, the CDR3 is TGTGCCACTGAACTACGGGGGGAGCGAGGGTCCAACGTCGCTTTCTTT. Its protein product is CATELRGERGSNVAFF.

The chain links TRBV7-3 to TRBJ2-7; 7 nucleotides line up with TRBD1. CDR3 length: 13 residues. Germline CDR1 SGHTA, CDR2 FQGTGA. V shed 5 bases and J 2 bases; nucleotides not matched to a gene: 3. The CDR3 protein is CASSVDRAYEQYF. The CDR3 region has the DNA TGTGCCAGCAGCGTAGACAGGGCCTACGAGCAGTACTTC. Supplemented by reference TRBV7-3 and TRBJ2-7, the full variable domain reads GAGVSQTPSNKVTEKGKYVELRCDPISGHTALYWYRQSLGQGPEFLIYFQGTGAADDSGLPNDRFFAVRPEGSVSTLKIQRTERGDSAVYLCASSVDRAYEQYFGPGTRLTVT.

Details on this clone: The sample carries other DNA sequences with the same CDR3. The chain employs TRBV19 and TRBJ1-3, with 9 bases that match TRBD1. V dropped 6 bases and J dropped 1; count of bases not matched to a gene: 4. The CDR3 loop spans 15 amino acids. Germline lookup yields CDR1 LNHDA and CDR2 SQIVND (reference sequence). Here the CDR3 DNA reads TGTGCCAGTAGACCGGGACAGGGTTCTGGAAACACCATATATTTT. Translation: CASRPGQGSGNTIYF.

The V and J genes are TRBV15 and TRBJ1-5; possibly TRBD1 for D (6 bases). This CDR3 has 15 residues. Trimming removed 1 base from V and 7 bases from J, with 14 bases in between. The V gene's germline CDR1 is LNHNV and CDR2 YYDKDF (reference sequence). The CDR3 reads CATSRGVGAGQPQHF. CDR3 sequence (DNA): TGTGCCACCAGCAGAGGGGTGGGGGCTGGCCAGCCCCAGCATTTT.

This rearrangement joins TRBV6-5 to TRBJ2-7; TRBD2 aligns across 11 bases. The CDR3 sequence is 16 residues long. Germline lookup yields CDR1 MNHEY and CDR2 SVGAGI. Trimming removed 0 bases from V and 2 bases from J; junction bases left unmatched: 3. This CDR3 reads CASSYSTSGNTYEQYF. The CDR3 nucleotides are TGTGCCAGCAGTTACTCGACTAGCGGGAATACCTACGAGCAGTACTTC.

The chain links TRBV2 to TRBJ2-2; 10 bases match TRBD1. V shed 3 bases and J 5 bases; nucleotides not matched to a gene: 6. The CDR3 runs to 16 residues. Per the germline V gene, CDR1 is SNHLY and CDR2 is FYNNEI. The CDR3 loop reads CASSDWDRGVTGELFF. CDR3 sequence (DNA): TGTGCCAGCAGTGATTGGGACAGGGGAGTTACCGGGGAGCTGTTTTTT.

This clone was found once. V and J are TRBV6-4 and TRBJ1-5; unclear D gene. The CDR3 loop spans 13 amino acids. Germline CDR1 and CDR2: MRHNA and SNTAGT. Trimming took off 4 bases at V and 5 bases at J, with 9 bases between the two ends. The chain's CDR3 is CASSAGVDQPQHF. CDR3 bases: TGTGCCAGCAGTGCCGGGGTTGATCAGCCCCAGCATTTT.

V is TRBV15 and J is TRBJ1-5, with D hard to call. The CDR3 covers 14 residues. Germline V gene lookup returns CDR1 LNHNV and CDR2 YYDKDF (reference sequence). Trimming left V 5 bases short and J 6 bases short, with 14 bases between. Written as DNA, the CDR3 is TGTGCCACCAGCTTCAGGAGGAGCGGTCAGCCCCAGCATTTT. This encodes CATSFRRSGQPQHF.